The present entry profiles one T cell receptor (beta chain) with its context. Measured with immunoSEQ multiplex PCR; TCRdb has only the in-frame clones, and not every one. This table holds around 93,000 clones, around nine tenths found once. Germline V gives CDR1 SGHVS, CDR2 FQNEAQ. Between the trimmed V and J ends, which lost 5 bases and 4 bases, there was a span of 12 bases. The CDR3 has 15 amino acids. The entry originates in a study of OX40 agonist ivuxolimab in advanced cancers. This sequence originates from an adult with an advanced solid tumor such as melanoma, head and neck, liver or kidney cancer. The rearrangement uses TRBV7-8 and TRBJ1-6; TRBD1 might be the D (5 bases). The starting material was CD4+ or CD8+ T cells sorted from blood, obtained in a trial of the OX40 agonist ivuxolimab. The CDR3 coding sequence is TGTGCCAGCAGCATTCGGGGCAGGTATAATTCACCCCTCCACTTT. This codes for CASSIRGRYNSPLHF.